Shown below are 26 T cell receptor beta chains from a single sample sequenced in a study of T cells after somatic rescue of genetic block. Sequenced by immunoSEQ multiplex PCR; TCRdb stores in-frame clones only, minus some. Of approximately 110,000 clones in the sample, around nine tenths were seen once. The sample consisted of peripheral blood mononuclear cells (PBMCs). The receptors come from a woman younger than 30.

The genes are TRBV4-2 and TRBJ2-7, with 7 bases matching TRBD1. V was clipped by 0 bases and J by 2 bases; unmatched bases: 1. Germline V gene sequence: CDR1 LGHNA, CDR2 YNFKEQ. CDR3 length: 14 residues. CDR3 sequence: CASSQDGTAYEQYF. As DNA, the CDR3 is TGTGCCAGCAGCCAAGATGGGACAGCCTACGAGCAGTACTTC.

The chain carries TRBV19 and TRBJ1-1, with 10 nucleotides matching TRBD1. Trimming took 6 bases from V and 5 from J; bases not matched to a gene: 6. This CDR3 has 14 residues. In germline, CDR1 is LNHDA, CDR2 SQIVND (reference sequence). The CDR3 is CASSPDRGRTEAFF. The DNA of the CDR3 is TGTGCCAGTAGCCCAGACAGGGGGCGAACTGAAGCTTTCTTT.

This clone has only one observation. The chain joins TRBV12-5 to TRBJ1-1; D unresolved. The germline gives CDR1 LGHNT, CDR2 FRNRAP. Trimming cost V 7 bases and J 0 bases, with 9 bases left between them. The CDR3 has 13 residues. CDR3 in DNA: TGTGCTAGTGCTGGGAGGGTGAACACTGAAGCTTTCTTT. This gives the protein CASAGRVNTEAFF.

This clone was observed once. The chain couples TRBV7-8 to TRBJ1-4, with 8 bases fitting TRBD1. The CDR3 consists of 16 residues. V shed 5 bases and J 2 bases; nucleotides not matched to a gene: 7. Germline V gives CDR1 SGHVS, CDR2 FQNEAQ. CDR3 DNA sequence: TGTGCCAGCAGCCCAACACGGACAGGGACTAATGAAAAACTGTTTTTT. Translating gives CASSPTRTGTNEKLFF.

The rearrangement links TRBV29-1 to TRBJ1-1; TRBD1 aligns across 8 bases. CDR3 size: 14 residues. Germline values: CDR1 SQVTM, CDR2 ANQGSEA. The V gene end was trimmed by 7 bases and the J gene end by 4 bases; junction bases not matched to a gene: 11. CDR3 in amino acids: CSAMPDRETTEAFF. CDR3 sequence (DNA): TGCAGCGCCATGCCGGACAGGGAGACCACTGAAGCTTTCTTT.

The sample holds one count of this clone. The chain links TRBV15 to TRBJ2-5; 7 positions match TRBD2. V shed 6 bases, J shed 7 bases, and the junction held 5 bases outside the gene matches. Germline CDR1 LNHNV, CDR2 YYDKDF (reference sequence). The CDR3 runs to 12 residues. CDR3 nucleotides: TGTGCCACCAGGGAGCCGGGGGGGACCCAGTACTTC. Amino acid sequence: CATREPGGTQYF. Full variable domain (rest looked up from reference TRBV15 and TRBJ2-5): DAMVIQNPRYQVTQFGKPVTLSCSQTLNHNVMYWYQQKSSQAPKLLFHYYDKDFNNEADTPDNFQSRRPNTSFCFLDIRSPGLGDTAMYLCATREPGGTQYFGPGTRLLVL.

The V call is TRBV30, the J call TRBJ2-7; D is uncertain. The CDR3 runs 11 residues. With 4 bases removed from V and 0 bases from J, the gap between germline ends came to 4 bases. The germline V gene has CDR1 GTSNPN and CDR2 SVGIG (reference sequence). The CDR3 DNA is TGTGCCTGGACAGACTCCTACGAGCAGTACTTC. Residues: CAWTDSYEQYF.

The rearrangement uses TRBV19 and TRBJ1-2; possible D gene TRBD1, 5 bases. The germline CDR1 and CDR2 sequences are LNHDA and SQIVND (reference sequence). V was shortened by 1 base and J by 9 bases, with 6 bases between the two germline ends. The CDR3 totals 11 residues. In DNA, the CDR3 is TGTGCCAGTAGTATAGGACAGCGCTACACCTTC. Residues: CASSIGQRYTF.

The chain combines TRBV7-3 with TRBJ1-5; no clear D gene. There are 14 residues in the CDR3. The V and J ends lost 2 bases and 5 bases respectively, with 10 bases between them. Per germline, CDR1 SGHTA and CDR2 FQGTGA. The CDR3 region is CASSLYPGYQPQHF. In nucleotides, the CDR3 is TGTGCCAGCAGCTTATATCCGGGGTATCAGCCCCAGCATTTT.

The chain is built from TRBV4-1 and TRBJ1-1; 10 bases are shared with TRBD1. Germline CDR1 is MGHRA and CDR2 is YSYEKL. V was clipped by 1 base and J by 11 bases; unmatched bases: 7. The CDR3 has 14 residues. The CDR3 reads CASSQVRTGGWAFF. CDR3 sequence (DNA): TGCGCCAGCAGCCAAGTCCGGACAGGGGGATGGGCTTTCTTT.

This chain uses TRBV19 with TRBJ2-3, with TRBD2 as a possible D gene (5 bases). In germline, CDR1 is LNHDA, CDR2 SQIVND (reference sequence). Trimming left V 3 bases short and J 5 bases short, with 12 bases between. The CDR3 covers 14 residues. The CDR3 spells CASSMRVRGDTQYF. In nucleotides, the CDR3 is TGTGCCAGTAGTATGAGGGTTCGGGGAGATACGCAGTATTTT. The full variable domain, in which reference TRBV19 and TRBJ2-3 provide the parts outside the CDR3, is DGGITQSPKYLFRKEGQNVTLSCEQNLNHDAMYWYRQDPGQGLRLIYYSQIVNDFQKGDIAEGYSVSREKKESFPLTVTSAQKNPTAFYLCASSMRVRGDTQYFGPGTRLTVL.

The V gene is TRBV30, the J gene TRBJ1-2; tentatively, D is TRBD1 (5 bases). Trimming removed 0 bases at V and 7 bases at J, with 9 bases between. Germline values: CDR1 GTSNPN, CDR2 SVGIG (reference sequence). The CDR3 is 12 residues long. CDR3 protein: CAWSVWDGGYTF. The CDR3 DNA is TGTGCCTGGAGTGTATGGGACGGTGGCTACACCTTC.

The rearrangement uses TRBV6-4 and TRBJ1-1, with unresolved D. CDR3 size: 14 residues. CDR1 and CDR2 (germline): MRHNA, SNTAGT. V lost 2 bases and J lost 1, with 8 bases in between. The CDR3 region has the DNA TGTGCCAGCAGTGACGGACCCTCGAACACTGAAGCTTTCTTT. Translation: CASSDGPSNTEAFF.

This chain uses TRBV27 with TRBJ1-2, with TRBD1 identical over 8 bases. Germline loops: CDR1 MNHEY, CDR2 SMNVEV (reference sequence). The CDR3 covers 15 residues. V was clipped by 1 base and J by 4 bases; unmatched bases: 5. The CDR3, as DNA: TGTGCCAGCAGTTTATACAGGGGGAAGACCTATGGCTACACCTTC. As protein: CASSLYRGKTYGYTF.

This clone was seen more than once but under ten times. This chain joins TRBV5-1 and TRBJ2-7, with D possibly TRBD1 on 6 matching bases. The CDR3 spans 14 residues. Trimming shortened V by 4 bases and J by 6 bases, and 17 bases separated the two germline ends. Germline values: CDR1 SGHRS, CDR2 YFSETQ. The CDR3: CASSTSTGLGEQYF. The CDR3 DNA is TGCGCCAGCAGCACCTCAACAGGGTTGGGCGAGCAGTACTTC.

J is TRBJ2-7 and V is TRBV29-1, with D maybe TRBD2 (6 bases). This CDR3 is built from 13 residues. The germline V and J ends were trimmed by 7 bases and 4 bases, with 17 bases remaining between them. Germline loops: CDR1 SQVTM, CDR2 ANQGSEA. CDR3 in amino acids: CSAGHVRGYEQYF. CDR3 nucleotide sequence: TGCAGCGCAGGACACGTCCGGGGGTACGAGCAGTACTTC.

This chain links TRBV5-1 with TRBJ2-5, with 8 bases identical to TRBD1. Germline V gene sequence: CDR1 SGHRS, CDR2 YFSETQ. V lost 2 bases, J lost 3 bases, and 9 bases stayed unmatched. This CDR3 has 16 residues. CDR3 nucleotides: TGCGCCAGCAGCTTAGGACAGGGTTGGGTGGAAGAGACCCAGTACTTC. It encodes CASSLGQGWVEETQYF.

This chain uses TRBV7-3 with TRBJ1-2; TRBD1 agrees at 8 bases. The J segment lost 2 bases and the V segment lost 5 bases, leaving 7 bases of the junction unmatched. CDR1 SGHTA and CDR2 FQGTGA come from the germline V gene. The CDR3 is 15 residues long. CDR3 region: CASSLDRVGNYGYTF. In nucleotides, the CDR3 is TGTGCCAGCAGCCTGGACAGGGTTGGCAACTATGGCTACACCTTC.

The V call is TRBV9, the J call TRBJ1-2; D remains unclear. CDR1 and CDR2 (germline): SGDLS, YYNGEE. The CDR3 extends over 10 amino acids. The V end lost 7 bases, the J end lost 8 bases, and 9 bases lay between the germline ends. CDR3 protein: CASGPGGYTF. The CDR3 DNA follows: TGTGCCAGCGGCCCGGGGGGCTACACCTTC.

The CDR3 DNA reads as TGTGCCAGCAGCGCCTCGGGACAGGGACCGTATGGCTACACCTTC. Encoded protein: CASSASGQGPYGYTF. The chain joins TRBV9 to TRBJ1-2; 9 bases map to TRBD1. V shed 3 bases and J 5 bases; nucleotides not matched to a gene: 8. The germline gives CDR1 SGDLS, CDR2 YYNGEE. CDR3 length: 15 residues.

The chain couples TRBV7-6 to TRBJ1-1, with unresolved D. The germline gives CDR1 SGHVS, CDR2 FNYEAQ. This CDR3 comprises 14 residues. V lost 5 bases, J lost 5 bases, and 15 bases lay in between. Here the CDR3 reads CASSRRAGGTEAFF. Here the CDR3 DNA reads TGTGCCAGCAGCCGGCGGGCAGGAGGGACTGAAGCTTTCTTT.

This clone appeared a single time. V gene TRBV11-2 combines with J gene TRBJ2-5; no reliable D call. V was cut by 6 bases and J by 2 bases, with 10 bases left in between. Germline V gene data show CDR1 as SGHAT and CDR2 as FQNNGV. This CDR3 region has 13 residues. The CDR3 coding sequence is TGTGCCAGCAGTCGGAACCTACAAGAGACCCAGTACTTC. It yields the protein CASSRNLQETQYF.

The chain couples TRBV11-3 to TRBJ1-3, with D perhaps TRBD1 (5 bases). There are 15 residues in the CDR3. The V gene lost 3 bases and the J gene lost 3 bases, with 12 bases spanning the gap. Germline CDR1 reads SGHNT; CDR2 reads YENEEA. The chain's CDR3 is CASSFSRAVGNTIYF. The CDR3 coding sequence is TGTGCCAGCAGCTTCTCCAGGGCGGTTGGAAACACCATATATTTT.

The genes are TRBV27 and TRBJ2-1, with 8 bases identical to TRBD2. Germline CDR1 reads MNHEY; CDR2 reads SMNVEV (reference sequence). Unmatched junction bases numbered 7, after V lost 7 bases and J lost 2 bases. The CDR3 has 15 amino acids. CDR3 in DNA: TGTGCCAGCACCCGAGCGGGGGTTACCTACAATGAGCAGTTCTTC. This translates into CASTRAGVTYNEQFF.

The chain links TRBV5-4 to TRBJ2-2, with TRBD2 matching 7 bases. With V trimmed by 0 bases and J by 0 bases, 2 bases remained unmatched. This CDR3 is 16 amino acids long. Germline assignment: CDR1 SGHNT and CDR2 YYREEE (reference sequence). CDR3 nucleotide sequence: TGTGCCAGCAGCTTGGGCGGGGGAGCGAACACCGGGGAGCTGTTTTTT. This sequence encodes CASSLGGGANTGELFF.

V gene TRBV6-5 combines with J gene TRBJ1-6; 10 bases match TRBD1. J was trimmed by 8 bases and V by 6 bases; bases with no gene match: 7. This CDR3 has 15 residues. Per the germline V gene, CDR1 is MNHEY and CDR2 is SVGAGI. DNA of the CDR3: TGTGCCAGCAGGCTCACGACAGGGGGCGATTCACCCCTCCACTTT. This encodes CASRLTTGGDSPLHF.